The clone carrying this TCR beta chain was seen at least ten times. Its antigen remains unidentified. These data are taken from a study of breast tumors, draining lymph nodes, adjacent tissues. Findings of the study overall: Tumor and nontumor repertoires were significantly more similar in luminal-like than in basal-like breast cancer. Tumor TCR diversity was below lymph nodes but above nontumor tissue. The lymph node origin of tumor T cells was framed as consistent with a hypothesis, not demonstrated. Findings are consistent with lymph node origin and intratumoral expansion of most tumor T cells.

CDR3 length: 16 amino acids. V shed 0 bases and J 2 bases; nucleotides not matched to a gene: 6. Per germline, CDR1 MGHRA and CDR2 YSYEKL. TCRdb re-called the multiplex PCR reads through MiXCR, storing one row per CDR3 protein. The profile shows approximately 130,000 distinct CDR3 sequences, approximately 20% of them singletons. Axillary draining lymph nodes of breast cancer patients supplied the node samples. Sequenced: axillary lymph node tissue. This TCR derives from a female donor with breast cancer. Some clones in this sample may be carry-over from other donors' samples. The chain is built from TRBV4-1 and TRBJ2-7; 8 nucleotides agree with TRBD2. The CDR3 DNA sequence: TGCGCCAGCAGCCAAGACTCCAGCGGGAGAACCTACGAGCAGTACTTC. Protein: CASSQDSSGRTYEQYF.